These 24 T cell receptor beta chains originate from one sample sequenced in a study of blood T cell repertoires in COVID-19. The data were produced by immunoSEQ multiplex PCR, yet TCRdb's version contains in-frame clones alone and is incomplete. The sample yields 200,000 to 300,000 clones, about 87% seen once. The material sequenced was peripheral blood. The receptors here all came from a woman between 40 and 55 years old who had recovered from COVID-19.

The rearrangement links TRBV5-1 to TRBJ2-3, with D maybe TRBD1 (8 bases). V dropped 2 bases and J dropped 5 bases, with 12 bases sitting between them. From germline, CDR1 is SGHRS and CDR2 YFSETQ. The CDR3 is made up of 14 amino acids. CDR3 sequence reads: CASSLNRGGDTQYF. DNA for the CDR3: TGCGCCAGCAGCTTAAACAGGGGGGGAGATACGCAGTATTTT.

The chain has TRBV12-3 or TRBV12-4 and TRBJ1-1, with TRBD1 as a possible D gene (5 bases). The CDR3 has 13 amino acids. V was clipped by 4 bases and J by 1 base, with 7 bases between them. CDR3 region: CASSWRGNTEAFF. In nucleotides, the CDR3 is TGTGCCAGCAGTTGGAGGGGGAACACTGAAGCTTTCTTT.

The V gene is TRBV19, the J gene TRBJ1-2; perhaps TRBD1 as D (6 bases). The CDR3 extends over 14 amino acids. V was pared by 3 bases and J by 3 bases, with 11 bases between. In germline, CDR1 is LNHDA, CDR2 SQIVND (reference sequence). The CDR3 coding sequence is TGTGCCAGTAGTATCTGGGAGGGGGACTATGGCTACACCTTC. Amino acids: CASSIWEGDYGYTF.

The chain recombines TRBV6-5 with TRBJ2-3; 10 bases line up with TRBD2. CDR3 length: 15 residues. V dropped 6 bases and J dropped 1; count of bases not matched to a gene: 4. From germline, CDR1 is MNHEY and CDR2 SVGAGI. CDR3 sequence (DNA): TGTGCCAGCAGCCTAGCGGGGGTGGGCACAGATACGCAGTATTTT. Translation gives CASSLAGVGTDTQYF.

The genes are TRBV18 and TRBJ1-1; D ambiguous. V dropped 3 bases and J dropped 12 bases, with 17 bases sitting between them. Germline V gene data show CDR1 as KGHSH and CDR2 as LQKENI. The CDR3 consists of 13 residues. The DNA for the CDR3 is TGTGCCAGCTCACCCCTATGGGCCCCCGTCACTTTCTTT. As protein: CASSPLWAPVTFF. The whole variable domain, remainder taken from reference TRBV18 and TRBJ1-1, is NAGVMQNPRHLVRRRGQEARLRCSPMKGHSHVYWYRQLPEEGLKFMVYLQKENIIDESGMPKERFSAEFPKEGPSILRIQQVVRGDSAAYFCASSPLWAPVTFFGQGTRLTVV.

CDR3 nucleotide sequence: TGTGCCAGTAGTATCCGAGGGGGAGTAATGGGTGGCTACACCTTC. The encoded protein is CASSIRGGVMGGYTF. This chain connects TRBV19 to TRBJ1-2, with D possibly TRBD1 on 6 matching bases. Germline loops: CDR1 LNHDA, CDR2 SQIVND (reference sequence). The CDR3 runs to 15 residues. V was cut by 3 bases and J by 7 bases, with 18 bases left in between.

The chain links TRBV7-3 to TRBJ1-6; 9 nucleotides line up with TRBD1. Trimming at V came to 5 bases and at J to 1 base, leaving 6 bases not matched to a gene. CDR1 and CDR2 from the germline V gene are SGHTA and FQGTGA. The CDR3 runs to 17 residues. In DNA, the CDR3 is TGTGCCAGCAGCGGGACAGGGTTGAGGTCCTATAATTCACCCCTCCACTTT. Encoded protein: CASSGTGLRSYNSPLHF.

The genes are TRBV6-5 and TRBJ2-2, with 10 positions matching TRBD2. This CDR3 region has 15 residues. Trimming at V came to 2 bases and at J to 7 bases, leaving 4 bases not matched to a gene. CDR1 and CDR2 (germline): MNHEY, SVGAGI. CDR3 in amino acids: CASSYASGGIGELFF. The CDR3 DNA reads TGTGCCAGCAGTTACGCTAGCGGGGGTATCGGGGAGCTGTTTTTT.

The CDR3 nucleotides read TGTGCCAGCAGCCCCCAAATCAGCACAGATACGCAGTATTTT. Translating it yields CASSPQISTDTQYF. This chain connects TRBV13 to TRBJ2-3, with D unclear. The CDR3 spans 14 residues. V lost 5 bases and J lost 0, with 9 bases in between. The germline V gene has CDR1 PRHDT and CDR2 FYEKMQ (reference sequence). The variable domain in full, with the rest retrieved from reference TRBV13 and TRBJ2-3, is AAGVIQSPRHLIKEKRETATLKCYPIPRHDTVYWYQQGPGQDPQFLISFYEKMQSDKGSIPDRFSAQQFSDYHSELNMSSLELGDSALYFCASSPQISTDTQYFGPGTRLTVL.

V gene TRBV27 combines with J gene TRBJ1-5; 7 bases are a match to TRBD1. The V and J ends lost 3 bases and 6 bases, in that order; junction bases with no gene match: 2. Per the germline V gene, CDR1 is MNHEY and CDR2 is SMNVEV (reference sequence). The CDR3 has 13 residues. In DNA, the CDR3 is TGTGCCAGCAGTTTGGACAGGAGTCAGCCCCAGCATTTT. It codes for CASSLDRSQPQHF.

The genes are TRBV19 and TRBJ2-3; the match to TRBD2 covers 12 bases. From germline, CDR1 is LNHDA and CDR2 SQIVND (reference sequence). The CDR3 is made up of 17 amino acids. The trim removed 5 bases at V and 4 bases at J, leaving 10 bases unmatched. CDR3 sequence: CASSPRLAGDHADTQYF. The CDR3 DNA reads TGTGCCAGTAGTCCCCGACTAGCGGGAGACCACGCAGATACGCAGTATTTT.

The chain recombines TRBV10-3 with TRBJ2-7; D may be TRBD1 (5 bases). The germline gives CDR1 ENHRY, CDR2 SYGVKD. The V gene lost 4 bases and the J gene lost 2 bases, with 18 bases spanning the gap. The length of the CDR3 is 16 residues. DNA for the CDR3: TGTGCCATCAGTGGGACCCAGGGCAAAACTCCCTACGAGCAGTACTTC. It is translated as CAISGTQGKTPYEQYF.

The gene calls are TRBV11-3 and TRBJ2-5, with a weak D call TRBD1 (6 bases). The CDR3 has 15 residues. Germline V lookup: CDR1 SGHNT, CDR2 YENEEA. The V end was cut by 1 base, the J end by 3 bases, with 12 bases between. The CDR3 DNA reads TGTGCCAGCAGCTTAGGGGGGCCGGAAGAAGAGACCCAGTACTTC. Encoded protein: CASSLGGPEEETQYF.

This clone was recorded once. The gene calls are TRBV11-1 and TRBJ2-3; 8 bases are a match to TRBD2. Losses at the gene ends were 5 bases for V and 2 bases for J; bases not matched to a gene: 9. The CDR3 is 16 amino acids. Germline CDR1 is SGHAT and CDR2 is FQDESV (reference sequence). CDR3 sequence (DNA): TGTGCCAGCAGCACCCTACTAGCGGACTACACAGATACGCAGTATTTT. Its protein is CASSTLLADYTDTQYF.

This clone occurred once. The chain couples TRBV6-5 to TRBJ2-7, with D perhaps matching TRBD2 (6 bases). Germline V gives CDR1 MNHEY, CDR2 SVGAGI. The CDR3 runs 15 residues. Between the trimmed V and J ends, which lost 7 bases and 7 bases, there was a span of 23 bases. The CDR3 protein is CASTVRRDHRTEQYF. The CDR3 nucleotides are TGTGCCAGCACCGTCCGGCGGGACCACCGTACTGAGCAGTACTTC.

The chain carries TRBV5-4 and TRBJ2-7; maybe TRBD2 (7 bases). Germline CDR1 is SGHNT and CDR2 is YYREEE (reference sequence). V dropped 4 bases and J dropped 2 bases, with 16 bases sitting between them. This CDR3 spans 15 amino acids. CDR3 region: CASSPGGHGTYEQYF. The CDR3, as DNA: TGTGCCAGCAGCCCCGGGGGGCATGGAACCTACGAGCAGTACTTC.

The V call is TRBV4-1, the J call TRBJ1-2, with D possibly TRBD1 on 6 matching bases. With 0 bases removed from V and 13 bases from J, the gap between germline ends came to 27 bases. CDR3 length: 17 amino acids. Germline CDR1 reads MGHRA; CDR2 reads YSYEKL. The CDR3 is CASSQDWAGVARGLITF. The CDR3 coding sequence is TGCGCCAGCAGCCAAGATTGGGCAGGGGTAGCCCGGGGACTAATCACCTTC.

The count of this clone is one. The gene calls are TRBV15 and TRBJ2-7; D is unclear. This CDR3 is built from 13 residues. Trimming cost V 5 bases and J 3 bases, with 11 bases left between them. Germline-derived CDR1 and CDR2 are LNHNV and YYDKDF (reference sequence). CDR3 sequence: CATSLDRYYEQYF. The CDR3 coding sequence is TGTGCCACCAGCCTAGATCGATACTACGAGCAGTACTTC.

This chain uses TRBV5-1 with TRBJ1-4; weak D call: TRBD1 (5 bases). The CDR3 length is 15 residues. Trimming stripped 4 bases from V and 5 bases from J, with 15 bases between. Germline CDR1 and CDR2: SGHRS and YFSETQ. The CDR3 bases are TGCGCCAGCAGCGCCCGGGACGGGAGGAATGAAAAACTGTTTTTT. Translation: CASSARDGRNEKLFF. Supplemented by reference TRBV5-1 and TRBJ1-4, the full variable domain reads KAGVTQTPRYLIKTRGQQVTLSCSPISGHRSVSWYQQTPGQGLQFLFEYFSETQRNKGNFPGRFSGRQFSNSRSEMNVSTLELGDSALYLCASSARDGRNEKLFFGSGTQLSVL.

CDR3 sequence reads: CASSERRDEKLFF. The CDR3 nucleotides are TGTGCCAGCAGCGAAAGGAGAGATGAAAAACTGTTTTTT. This rearrangement joins TRBV2 to TRBJ1-4; D is uncertain. The germline V gene encodes CDR1 SNHLY and CDR2 FYNNEI. Trimming removed 6 bases at V and 6 bases at J, with 11 bases between. The CDR3 covers 13 residues.

Here the CDR3 reads CASSLGGGAHNEQFF. The CDR3 nucleotides are TGTGCCAGCAGTTTAGGCGGGGGGGCACACAATGAGCAGTTCTTC. This chain links TRBV27 with TRBJ2-1; 9 nucleotides line up with TRBD2. Per the germline V gene, CDR1 is MNHEY and CDR2 is SMNVEV (reference sequence). Trimming took 2 bases from V and 5 from J; bases not matched to a gene: 4. This CDR3 spans 15 amino acids.

This chain links TRBV2 with TRBJ2-7, with D unresolved. Germline CDR1 reads SNHLY; CDR2 reads FYNNEI. Trimming stripped 4 bases from V and 0 bases from J, with 10 bases between. The CDR3 loop spans 14 amino acids. CDR3 in DNA: TGTGCCAGCAGTGGAGAGGTGTACTCCTACGAGCAGTACTTC. This translates into CASSGEVYSYEQYF.

The rearrangement joins TRBV4-1 to TRBJ1-2; no firm D call. V lost 2 bases and J 2 bases, leaving 12 bases between the germline ends. The germline CDR1 and CDR2 sequences are MGHRA and YSYEKL. The CDR3 consists of 15 residues. CDR3 amino acids: CASSQPQVGNYGYTF. For the CDR3, the DNA is TGCGCCAGCAGCCAACCGCAGGTGGGCAACTATGGCTACACCTTC.

The rearrangement uses TRBV18 and TRBJ1-1; TRBD1 agrees at 7 bases. V gave up 3 bases and J gave up 3 bases; unmatched junction bases: 4. The V gene's germline CDR1 is KGHSH and CDR2 LQKENI. CDR3 length: 14 residues. The CDR3 loop reads CASSPLTGYTEAFF. The CDR3 coding sequence is TGTGCCAGCTCACCCCTGACAGGGTACACTGAAGCTTTCTTT. Full variable domain (rest looked up from reference TRBV18 and TRBJ1-1): NAGVMQNPRHLVRRRGQEARLRCSPMKGHSHVYWYRQLPEEGLKFMVYLQKENIIDESGMPKERFSAEFPKEGPSILRIQQVVRGDSAAYFCASSPLTGYTEAFFGQGTRLTVV.